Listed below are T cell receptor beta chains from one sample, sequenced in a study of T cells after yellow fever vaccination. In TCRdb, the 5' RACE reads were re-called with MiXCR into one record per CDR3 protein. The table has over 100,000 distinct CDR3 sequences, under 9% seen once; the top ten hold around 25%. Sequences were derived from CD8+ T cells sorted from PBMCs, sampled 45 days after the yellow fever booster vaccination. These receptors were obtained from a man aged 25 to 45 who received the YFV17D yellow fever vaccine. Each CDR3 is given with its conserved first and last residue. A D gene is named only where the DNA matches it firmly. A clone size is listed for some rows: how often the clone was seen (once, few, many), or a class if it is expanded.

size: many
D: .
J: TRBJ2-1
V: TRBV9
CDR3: CASSARGGVIYNEQFF
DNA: TGTGCCAGCAGCGCGAGGGGGGGGGTAATCTACAATGAGCAGTTCTTC

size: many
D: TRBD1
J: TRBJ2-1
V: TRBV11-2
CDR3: CASSLETGVYNEQFF
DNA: TGTGCCAGCAGCTTAGAAACAGGGGTCTACAATGAGCAGTTCTTC

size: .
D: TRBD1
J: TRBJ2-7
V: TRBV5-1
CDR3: CASSGQGREYF
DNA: TGCGCCAGCAGCGGACAGGGGAGAGAGTACTTC

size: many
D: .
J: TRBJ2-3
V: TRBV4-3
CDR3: CASSQDVWGGREAHSDTQYF
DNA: TGCGCCAGCAGCCAAGATGTATGGGGAGGTCGGGAAGCACATTCTGATACGCAGTATTTT

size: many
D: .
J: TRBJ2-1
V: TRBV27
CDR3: CASSFGAGYGEQFF
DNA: TGTGCCAGCAGTTTTGGGGCGGGGTACGGTGAGCAGTTCTTC

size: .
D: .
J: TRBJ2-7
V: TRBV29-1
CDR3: CSVEGGDYYEQYF
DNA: TGCAGCGTTGAAGGCGGGGATTACTACGAGCAGTACTTC

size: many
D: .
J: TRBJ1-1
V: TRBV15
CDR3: CATSGEYDTEAFF
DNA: TGTGCCACCAGCGGCGAGTACGACACTGAAGCTTTCTTT

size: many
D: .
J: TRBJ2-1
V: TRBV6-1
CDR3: CASNGGSYNEQFF
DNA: TGTGCCAGCAATGGAGGATCCTACAATGAGCAGTTCTTC

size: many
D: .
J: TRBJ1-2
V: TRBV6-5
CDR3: CASGPLRAGSTF
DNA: TGTGCCAGCGGCCCACTCCGGGCCGGGTCCACCTTC

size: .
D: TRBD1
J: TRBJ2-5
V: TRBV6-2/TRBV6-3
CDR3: CASSSSGQGTETQYF
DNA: TGTGCCAGCAGTTCTTCCGGACAGGGGACGGAGACCCAGTACTTC

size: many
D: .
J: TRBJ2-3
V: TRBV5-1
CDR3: CASSTLSQASTDTQYF
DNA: TGCGCCAGCAGCACCCTGTCGCAGGCTAGCACAGATACGCAGTATTTT

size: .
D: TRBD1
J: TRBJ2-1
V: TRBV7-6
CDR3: CASSGRARQGAMDEQFF
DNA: TGTGCCAGCTCCGGTAGGGCGAGACAGGGCGCAATGGATGAGCAGTTCTTC

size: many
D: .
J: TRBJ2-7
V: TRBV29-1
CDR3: CSVTGQGSSYEQYF
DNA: TGCAGCGTTACAGGGCAAGGGAGCTCCTACGAGCAGTACTTC

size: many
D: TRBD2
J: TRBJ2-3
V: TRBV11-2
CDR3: CASSLAGANTQYF
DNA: TGTGCCAGCAGTTTAGCGGGAGCTAATACGCAGTATTTT

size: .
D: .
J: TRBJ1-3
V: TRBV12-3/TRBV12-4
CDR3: CASSYLSSGNTIYF
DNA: TGTGCCAGCAGTTACTTGAGCTCTGGAAACACCATATATTTT

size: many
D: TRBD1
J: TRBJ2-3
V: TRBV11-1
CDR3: CASSDGQGSTDTQYF
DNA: TGTGCCAGCAGCGACGGACAGGGGAGCACAGATACGCAGTATTTT

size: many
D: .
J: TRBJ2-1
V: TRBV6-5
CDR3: CASSYSRTGNYNEQFF
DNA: TGTGCCAGCAGTTACTCAAGAACAGGGAACTACAATGAGCAGTTCTTC

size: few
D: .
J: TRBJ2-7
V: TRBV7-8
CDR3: CASSPEVEQYF
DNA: TGTGCCAGCAGCCCTGAGGTCGAGCAGTACTTC

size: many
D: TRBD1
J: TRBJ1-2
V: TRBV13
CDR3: CASSPNFRGPNYGYTF
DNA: TGTGCCAGCAGCCCCAACTTCAGGGGGCCCAACTATGGCTACACCTTC

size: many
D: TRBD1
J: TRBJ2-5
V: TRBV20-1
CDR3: CSASGTGFLETQYF
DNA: TGCAGTGCTTCCGGGACAGGGTTTTTGGAGACCCAGTACTTC

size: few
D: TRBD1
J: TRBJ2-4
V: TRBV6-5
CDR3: CATRDRLDQYF
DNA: TGTGCCACCCGGGACAGGTTGGATCAGTACTTC

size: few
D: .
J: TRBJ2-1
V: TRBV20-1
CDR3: CSARDLGSPPYNEQFF
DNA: TGCAGTGCTAGAGATCTCGGGAGCCCCCCTTACAATGAGCAGTTCTTC

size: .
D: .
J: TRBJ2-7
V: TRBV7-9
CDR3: CASSLVNYEQYF
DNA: TGTGCCAGCAGCTTAGTTAACTACGAGCAGTACTTC

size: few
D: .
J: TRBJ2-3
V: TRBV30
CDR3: CAWSRQITSTDTQYF
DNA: TGTGCCTGGAGTAGACAGATCACTAGCACAGATACGCAGTATTTT

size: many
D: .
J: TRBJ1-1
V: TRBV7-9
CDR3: CASSSDGNTEAFF
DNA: TGTGCCAGCAGCTCGGACGGTAACACTGAAGCTTTCTTT

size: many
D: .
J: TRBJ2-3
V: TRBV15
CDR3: CATSREPVDTQYF
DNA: TGTGCCACCAGCAGAGAACCGGTAGATACGCAGTATTTT

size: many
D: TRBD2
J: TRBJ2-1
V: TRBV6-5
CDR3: CASSPLAGGRDEQFF
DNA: TGTGCCAGCAGTCCATTAGCGGGAGGTAGGGATGAGCAGTTCTTC

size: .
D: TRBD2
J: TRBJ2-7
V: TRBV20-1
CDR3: CCARDRLAGGLRDEQYF
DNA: TGCTGTGCTAGAGATCGACTAGCGGGAGGGTTGAGGGACGAGCAGTACTTC

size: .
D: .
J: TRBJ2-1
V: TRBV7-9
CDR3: CASSGPLGVSNEQFF
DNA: TGTGCCAGCTCTGGGCCCCTAGGTGTTTCGAATGAGCAGTTCTTC